These 11 T cell receptor beta chains originate from one sample sequenced in a study of blood T cells in healthy people across ages. The authors ran a second PCR of 7 to 11 cycles using a sample-barcoded 5' primer and a J-beta primer mix. TCRdb recomputed calls from the 5' RACE reads with MiXCR, one row per CDR3 protein. The sample has around 1,600,000 distinct CDR3 sequences; under 55% are singletons. Material: blood. These TCRs come from a young woman in good health.

This clonotype was seen a few times. The chain is built from TRBV7-2 and TRBJ2-3; D remains ambiguous. CDR1 is SGHTA and CDR2 is FQGNSA in the germline V gene. The CDR3 spans 17 residues. The germline V and J ends were trimmed by 1 base and 0 bases, with 14 bases remaining between them. For the CDR3, the DNA is TGTGCCAGCAGCTTAGTTCGGTACCAAAGCAGCACAGATACGCAGTATTTT. Translated, it gives CASSLVRYQSSTDTQYF.

The rearrangement joins TRBV4-1 to TRBJ2-7; the match to TRBD2 covers 12 bases. CDR3 length: 18 amino acids. CDR1 MGHRA and CDR2 YSYEKL come from the germline V gene. V lost 1 base and J lost 7; bases outside the gene matches: 14. CDR3 coding DNA: TGCGCCAGCAGCCAAGGGACTAGCGGGACCCTCTCCTACAATGAGCAGTACTTC. The encoded protein is CASSQGTSGTLSYNEQYF.

This clonotype came up a few times. The CDR3 nucleotides read TGTGCTAGTGCCGATTCTCCCGGCGAGACCCAGTACTTC. Encoded protein: CASADSPGETQYF. This chain joins TRBV12-5 and TRBJ2-5; no clear D gene. CDR1 is LGHNT and CDR2 is FRNRAP in the germline V gene. The germline V and J ends were trimmed by 7 bases and 5 bases, with 14 bases remaining between them. This CDR3 is built from 13 residues.

There are a few counts of this clonotype. V and J are TRBV20-1 and TRBJ2-1; no definite D call. CDR3 length: 14 amino acids. Per the germline V gene, CDR1 is DFQATT and CDR2 is SNEGSKA (reference sequence). Deletions cut 3 bases from V and 0 bases from J, with 9 bases between. The CDR3 nucleotides are TGCAGTGCTAGGCGGTTGAGCTCCTACAATGAGCAGTTCTTC. This sequence encodes CSARRLSSYNEQFF.

The genes are TRBV2 and TRBJ1-1, with D perhaps TRBD1 (6 bases). Germline values: CDR1 SNHLY, CDR2 FYNNEI. V lost 11 bases to trimming and J lost 1 base, with 11 bases between them. CDR3 size: 12 residues. CDR3 nucleotides: TGTGCCCGCGGGGGGCGGAACACTGAAGCTTTCTTT. It encodes CARGGRNTEAFF.

This rearrangement joins TRBV12-3 or TRBV12-4 to TRBJ2-5, with TRBD1 matching over 8 bases. The V gene end was trimmed by 6 bases and the J gene end by 4 bases; junction bases not matched to a gene: 4. The CDR3 has 13 residues. The CDR3 is CASSETGAETQYF. The DNA of the CDR3 is TGTGCCAGCAGCGAGACAGGGGCAGAGACCCAGTACTTC.

The V gene is TRBV4-2, the J gene TRBJ2-7, with D unresolved. CDR1 LGHNA and CDR2 YNFKEQ come from the germline V gene. The CDR3 totals 13 residues. Trimming removed 0 bases from V and 4 bases from J, with 7 bases in between. The CDR3 DNA sequence: TGTGCCAGCAGCCAAGATATCGGTTACGAGCAGTACTTC. Protein sequence: CASSQDIGYEQYF.

This chain joins TRBV5-5 and TRBJ2-5; no definite D call. This CDR3 comprises 16 residues. Per the germline V gene, CDR1 is SGHKS and CDR2 is YYEKEE (reference sequence). The germline V and J ends were trimmed by 4 bases and 11 bases, with 27 bases remaining between them. In DNA, the CDR3 is TGTGCCAGCAGCCCCTTTTGGGGTGAATCCTACAATGAGCAGTACTTC. This codes for CASSPFWGESYNEQYF.

A word on this clonotype: This may be a read error: a much more frequent sequence differs by one nucleotide. Here the CDR3 reads CASSLASWCGGYTF. The CDR3, as DNA: TGTGCCAGCAGTTTAGCGTCCTGGTGTGGTGGCTACACCTTC. The rearrangement uses TRBV12-3 or TRBV12-4 and TRBJ1-2, with no clear D. V lost 0 bases, J lost 7 bases, and 12 bases lay in between. This CDR3 spans 14 amino acids.

The chain combines TRBV11-2 with TRBJ1-5; TRBD1 matches at 10 bases. Germline-derived CDR1 and CDR2 are SGHAT and FQNNGV. The CDR3 runs 16 residues. Trimming removed 5 bases from V and 1 base from J; junction bases left unmatched: 5. CDR3 bases: TGTGCCAGCAGCCCGGGACAGGGGCGAAGCAATCAGCCCCAGCATTTT. Its translation is CASSPGQGRSNQPQHF. The variable domain in full, completed from reference TRBV11-2 and TRBJ1-5, reads EAGVAQSPRYKIIEKRQSVAFWCNPISGHATLYWYQQILGQGPKLLIQFQNNGVVDDSQLPKDRFSAERLKGVDSTLKIQPAKLEDSAVYLCASSPGQGRSNQPQHFGDGTRLSIL.

The chain joins TRBV6-2 or TRBV6-3 to TRBJ1-1; no clear D. Between the trimmed V and J ends, which lost 10 bases and 1 base, there was a span of 10 bases. From germline, CDR1 is MNHEY and CDR2 SVGEGT. This CDR3 is 12 amino acids long. The CDR3 reads CATTDGNTEAFF. The CDR3 nucleotides read TGTGCCACTACGGACGGGAACACTGAAGCTTTCTTT.